Below, one T cell receptor (beta chain) is given with its context. This sample is part of a study of blood T cell repertoires in COVID-19. At the level of the study: Samples of COVID-19 (acute and convalescent) were obtained from the United States, Italy and Spain. PBMCs, B-cell-depleted T cells, or T cells were the source of the cDNA or gDNA that made up the material.

Authors' processing steps: Amplification of reference gene primers was used by the study to estimate nucleated cell counts. Libraries were prepared by immunoSEQ multiplex PCR; TCRdb keeps only in-frame clonotypes and omits some of them. That table furnishes V, J and clone size, whereas the DNA furnished D and trimming. The sample records 35,000 to 45,000 clones, 89% being singletons. Germline-derived CDR1 and CDR2 are MNHEY and SVGAGI. V was cut by 7 bases and J by 11 bases, with 14 bases left in between. The CDR3 runs to 11 residues. The gene calls are TRBV6-5 and TRBJ1-1; a possible D gene is TRBD1 (5 bases). Specimen: peripheral blood. This sequence was found in a human donor in a cohort sampled during active COVID-19. CDR3 in amino acids: CASTLQGVAFF. DNA for the CDR3: TGTGCCAGCACCTTACAAGGGGTGGCTTTCTTT.